This T cell receptor beta chain was sequenced in a study of blood T cell repertoires in COVID-19. Study in general: COVID-19 samples from acute and convalescent phases originated in the United States, Italy and Spain. PBMCs, B-cell-depleted T cells, or T cells were the source of the cDNA or gDNA that made up the material.

The authors' processing: Using reference gene primer amplification, nucleated cell counts were estimated. Using immunoSEQ multiplex PCR, the repertoire was profiled, and TCRdb retains in-frame clones only, with some absent. D and trimming were read from the DNA, whereas the V and J calls and clone size are those reported in that table. The data contain about 190,000 clones, 88% of them singletons. Germline CDR1 SNHLY, CDR2 FYNNEI. V was clipped by 6 bases and J by 1 base; unmatched bases: 4. The length of the CDR3 is 15 residues. The origin of this receptor is a man between 65 and 85 years old with active or convalescent COVID-19. V usage is TRBV2 and J usage is TRBJ1-5, with 9 bases lining up with TRBD1. The sample consisted of peripheral blood. CDR3 loop: CASRRQGGSNQPQHF. For the CDR3, the DNA is TGTGCCAGCAGGCGACAGGGGGGGAGCAATCAGCCCCAGCATTTT. Based on the CDR3 plus reference TRBV2 and TRBJ1-5, the full variable domain is EPEVTQTPSHQVTQMGQEVILRCVPISNHLYFYWYRQILGQKVEFLVSFYNNEISEKSEIFDDQFSVERPDGSNFTLKIRSTKLEDSAMYFCASRRQGGSNQPQHFGDGTRLSIL.